This entry describes one T cell receptor (beta chain). Its antigen is currently not known. From cysteine to phenylalanine, the CDR3 is 13 amino acids long. No DNA is given. CDR1 and CDR2 (SQVTM, ANQGSEA) derive from the germline V gene. Library method: 5' RACE. The input for every TCR library was 3500 ng of total RNA. For each sample, cDNA synthesis was carried out in eight separate reactions using SMARTScribe reverse transcriptase. During cDNA synthesis, unique molecular identifiers containing a 6-nucleotide sample barcode were introduced by template switching. TCRalpha and TCRbeta cDNA was amplified by two nested PCRs of 16 and 9 cycles, with bead purification after each PCR. Before amplification, the cDNA was treated with uracil DNA-glycosylase and purified using the QIAquick PCR purification kit. In the second PCR, Illumina TruSeq-compatible adapters and sample-specific barcodes were added. TapeStation and Qubit were used to check library quality and concentration, and 5 to 5.5 ng of each library was pooled. The pooled libraries were sequenced with 2 x 100 bp reads and custom sequencing primers on an Illumina HiSeq2500 single-index Rapid Run. As for how the authors treated the data: PCR and sequencing errors were corrected by UMI-based consensus assembly using MiGEC version 1.2.6. MiXCR version 2.1.1 was used to carry out V(D)J alignment, clonotype assembly and CDR3 extraction. To normalise gene usage, clonotype sharing and MAIT/NKT TCR abundance, the analysis used the top 1000, 10 000 and 20 000 clonotypes per sample. After downsampling to 27 000 UMIs, diversity was calculated as the inverse Simpson index using the vegan R package. Paired Mann-Whitney U tests were applied to discordant twin pairs, and Benjamini-Hochberg correction was used for multiple testing. TCRdb reprocessed the reads and lists each CDR3 protein sequence as a single entry, with no DNA. The V and J calls follow TCRdb's processing rather than the paper's. This sample's table has entries for a few hundred thousand distinct CDR3 sequences. The ten biggest clones cover just over 2.5% of the sample.

This sample stems from a study of monozygotic twins with inflammatory bowel disease (dated by TCRdb to the late 2010s). Some background on the complete study: The complete study included about 30 monozygotic twin pairs: 19 IBD-discordant Danish pairs and nine German pairs, of which four were IBD-concordant and five were IBD-discordant. Within discordant pairs, disease-associated traits were sought mainly by comparing IBD patients with their genetically identical healthy co-twins. Each individual had, on average, about 151 000 unique TCRalpha sequences and 181 000 unique TCRbeta sequences available for analysis.

What the research found in general, with its limitations: Because patients received different immunosuppressive treatments, the repertoires may have picked up extra background noise and variability between individuals. The analysis was unable to tell different T cell subtypes apart. A decrease in TCRbeta repertoire diversity, as measured by inverse Simpson index, was observed in IBD patients compared with their healthy co-twins. No single strong signal or clonotype linked to IBD turned up in the results, so the idea that one exists was not supported. Compared with healthy twins, IBD patients shared fewer clonotypes with other individuals, and the difference was most pronounced in patients with signs of disease activity. Concordant and discordant twins showed no difference in repertoire similarity, possibly because of limited statistical power.

From each donor, a roughly 2.7 ml peripheral blood sample was collected into PAXgene tubes and kept at -80 degrees C. Without T cell sorting, total RNA was isolated from whole blood using the PAXgene blood miRNA kit on an automated QIAcube. Peripheral blood from monozygotic twin pairs concordant or discordant for inflammatory bowel disease was subjected to deep TCRalpha and TCRbeta repertoire profiling with unique molecular barcoding. Smoking habits were recorded for all twin pairs, and individuals were classified as current, former or never smokers. The sample consisted of blood. The sequence came from a human donor with ulcerative colitis or Crohn's disease, or a healthy co-twin of an affected twin (not recorded which). This chain is built from TRBV29-1 and TRBJ1-1; absent DNA, TCRdb's TRBD1 call cannot be checked. The CDR3 region has the sequence CSGDRARGTEAFF.